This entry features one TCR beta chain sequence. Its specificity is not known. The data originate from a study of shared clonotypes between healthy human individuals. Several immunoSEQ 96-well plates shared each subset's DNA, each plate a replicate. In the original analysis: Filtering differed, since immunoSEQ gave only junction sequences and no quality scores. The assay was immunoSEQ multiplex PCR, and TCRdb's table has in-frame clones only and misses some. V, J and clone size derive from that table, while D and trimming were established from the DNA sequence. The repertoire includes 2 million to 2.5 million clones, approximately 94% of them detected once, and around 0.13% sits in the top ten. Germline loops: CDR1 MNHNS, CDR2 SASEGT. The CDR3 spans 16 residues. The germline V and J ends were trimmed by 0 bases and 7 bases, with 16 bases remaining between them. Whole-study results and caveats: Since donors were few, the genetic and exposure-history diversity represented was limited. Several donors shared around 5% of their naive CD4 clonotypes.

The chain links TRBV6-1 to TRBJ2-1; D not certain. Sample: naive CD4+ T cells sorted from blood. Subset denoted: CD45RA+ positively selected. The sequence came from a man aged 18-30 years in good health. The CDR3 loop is CASSEARIKIKNEQFF. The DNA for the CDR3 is TGTGCCAGCAGTGAAGCACGAATTAAGATTAAGAATGAGCAGTTCTTC.